These T cell receptor beta chains were read from a single sample in a study of shared clonotypes between healthy human individuals. Clones were sequenced by immunoSEQ multiplex PCR, and TCRdb holds only the in-frame ones, with some missing. The sample lists a few million clones; around 90% were seen once. Sequenced sample: naive CD4+ T cells sorted from blood. The origin of the receptors is a man aged 18 to 29 in good health. The CDR3 runs from the conserved cysteine through the conserved F or W. A D gene is named only where the DNA matches it firmly. Size tells how often a clone was seen (once, few, many) or the class of an expanded clone, and some rows leave it out.

clone_size: .
j_call: TRBJ1-4
d_call: .
v_call: TRBV30
cdr3_nt: TGTGCCTGGTCCGGGCTGACGGAGGAAAAACTGTTTTTT
cdr3_aa: CAWSGLTEEKLFF

clone_size: .
j_call: TRBJ2-5
d_call: TRBD1
v_call: TRBV30
cdr3_nt: TGTGCCTGGAACGACAGGGAAGAGACCCAGTACTTC
cdr3_aa: CAWNDREETQYF

clone_size: .
j_call: TRBJ1-1
d_call: .
v_call: TRBV11-3
cdr3_nt: TGTGCCAGCAGCTTCGAAGCTTTCTTT
cdr3_aa: CASSFEAFF

clone_size: .
j_call: TRBJ2-3
d_call: .
v_call: TRBV12-2
cdr3_nt: TGTGCAAGTCGCTCCCCCCCGGCCGAGGCCGCAGATACGCAGTATTTT
cdr3_aa: CASRSPPAEAADTQYF

clone_size: .
j_call: TRBJ1-3
d_call: .
v_call: TRBV7-9
cdr3_nt: TGTGCCAGCAGCTTATCGGCAGCCGCAAACACCATATATTTT
cdr3_aa: CASSLSAAANTIYF

clone_size: .
j_call: TRBJ1-1
d_call: .
v_call: TRBV7-9
cdr3_nt: TGTGCCAGCAGCTTAGGGACACAGAACACTGAAGCTTTCTTT
cdr3_aa: CASSLGTQNTEAFF

clone_size: .
j_call: TRBJ1-2
d_call: .
v_call: TRBV6-5
cdr3_nt: TGTGCCAGCAGTAGTGGACAGAACTATGGCTACACCTTC
cdr3_aa: CASSSGQNYGYTF

clone_size: .
j_call: TRBJ2-7
d_call: TRBD1
v_call: TRBV11-1
cdr3_nt: TGTGCCAGCAGCTTAACCCGGACAGGGACCTACGAGCAGTACTTC
cdr3_aa: CASSLTRTGTYEQYF

clone_size: .
j_call: TRBJ2-2
d_call: .
v_call: TRBV11-2
cdr3_nt: TGTGCCAGCAGCACGACGGACCAGGGTTCCGGGGAGCTGTTTTTT
cdr3_aa: CASSTTDQGSGELFF

clone_size: .
j_call: TRBJ1-2
d_call: TRBD1
v_call: TRBV5-4
cdr3_nt: TGTGCCAGCACCCTGATGGGACAGTCAAACTATGGCTACACCTTC
cdr3_aa: CASTLMGQSNYGYTF

clone_size: .
j_call: TRBJ1-4
d_call: .
v_call: TRBV6-5
cdr3_nt: TGTGCCAGCAGAATGGCCTTTAATGAAAAACTGTTTTTT
cdr3_aa: CASRMAFNEKLFF

clone_size: .
j_call: TRBJ1-6
d_call: TRBD1
v_call: TRBV5-1
cdr3_nt: TGCGCCAGCAGCCCTCTCCGGACAGGGGATAATTCACCCCTCCACTTT
cdr3_aa: CASSPLRTGDNSPLHF

clone_size: .
j_call: TRBJ1-2
d_call: TRBD1
v_call: TRBV5-1
cdr3_nt: TGCGCCAGCAGCTTGGAGGCAGGGGGCTCATACTATGGCTACACCTTC
cdr3_aa: CASSLEAGGSYYGYTF

clone_size: .
j_call: TRBJ2-7
d_call: .
v_call: TRBV27
cdr3_nt: TGTGCCAGCAGTTTAAGGTCGAGAGGGGATCGGGAGCAGTACTTC
cdr3_aa: CASSLRSRGDREQYF

clone_size: once
j_call: TRBJ2-3
d_call: TRBD1
v_call: TRBV28
cdr3_nt: TGTGCCAGCAGTTCGGCCGGGACAGGGAGAACAGATACGCAGTATTTT
cdr3_aa: CASSSAGTGRTDTQYF

clone_size: .
j_call: TRBJ2-7
d_call: TRBD1
v_call: TRBV18
cdr3_nt: TGTGCCAGCTCCCTCGGACAGGGGGGGAACGAGCAGTACTTC
cdr3_aa: CASSLGQGGNEQYF

clone_size: once
j_call: TRBJ2-1
d_call: .
v_call: TRBV6-1
cdr3_nt: TGTGCCAGCAGTGAAGCCTTTGTGCAGGGGCCCTACAATGAGCAGTTCTTC
cdr3_aa: CASSEAFVQGPYNEQFF